Following are 22 T cell receptor beta chains from one sample sequenced in a study of technical replicates of blood from a few donors. TCRdb keeps only in-frame clones here, not all; method: immunoSEQ multiplex PCR. The sample consists of some 71,000 clones, nearly 98% of them appearing once. Sequencing was performed on T cells isolated from PBMCs. These receptors all come from a human donor in good health.

J is TRBJ1-2 and V is TRBV11-3; 7 nucleotides agree with TRBD1. With 5 bases clipped from V and 7 bases from J, the junction kept 7 bases outside the gene matches. This CDR3 has 13 residues. CDR1 is SGHNT and CDR2 is YENEEA in the germline V gene. The CDR3 loop reads CASSPGQSSGYTF. DNA for the CDR3: TGTGCCAGCAGCCCGGGACAGTCTTCTGGCTACACCTTC.

The chain is built from TRBV2 and TRBJ2-7; weak D call: TRBD2 (6 bases). The CDR3 runs to 14 residues. Germline-derived CDR1 and CDR2 are SNHLY and FYNNEI. The V gene lost 6 bases and the J gene lost 1 base, with 13 bases spanning the gap. CDR3 DNA: TGTGCCAGCAGATGGGACTGGACGTCCTACGAGCAGTACTTC. Translation: CASRWDWTSYEQYF.

This clone was detected once. The chain is built from TRBV30 and TRBJ1-1, with 7 bases matching TRBD1. Germline V gives CDR1 GTSNPN, CDR2 SVGIG (reference sequence). Trimming removed 3 bases from V and 2 bases from J; junction bases left unmatched: 18. The CDR3 is made up of 18 amino acids. The CDR3 sequence: CAWRLKYGDSKVNTEAFF. The CDR3 nucleotides are TGTGCCTGGAGGCTTAAGTATGGGGACAGCAAGGTTAACACTGAAGCTTTCTTT.

This rearrangement joins TRBV2 to TRBJ1-2; 9 bases are shared with TRBD1. This CDR3 contains 14 residues. CDR1 is SNHLY, CDR2 FYNNEI, per germline. V lost 5 bases, J lost 7 bases, and 8 bases stayed unmatched. CDR3 in amino acids: CASSFDRGILGYTF. The DNA of the CDR3 is TGTGCCAGCAGTTTTGACAGGGGGATTCTTGGCTACACCTTC.

This chain joins TRBV2 and TRBJ2-1; TRBD2 is a possible D gene (6 bases). The V end lost 7 bases, the J end lost 2 bases, and 12 bases lay between the germline ends. CDR3 length: 14 amino acids. Germline values: CDR1 SNHLY, CDR2 FYNNEI. This CDR3 reads CASKVIAAYNEQFF. In DNA form, the CDR3 reads TGTGCCAGCAAAGTAATAGCGGCCTACAATGAGCAGTTCTTC.

This clone was detected only once. The chain couples TRBV6-6 to TRBJ2-7, with 9 bases identical to TRBD1. The CDR3 extends over 16 amino acids. V trimming: 6 bases; J trimming: 5 bases; junction bases outside the gene matches: 14. Germline CDR1 and CDR2: MNHNY and SVGAGI (reference sequence). As DNA, the CDR3 is TGTGCCAGCAGCACCACAACAGGGGGCGCACCCCACGAGCAGTACTTC. This codes for CASSTTTGGAPHEQYF.

The V call is TRBV7-8, the J call TRBJ2-1; the D gene is possibly TRBD2 (6 bases). Trimming cost V 0 bases and J 2 bases, with 8 bases left between them. The germline CDR1 and CDR2 sequences are SGHVS and FQNEAQ. The CDR3 totals 15 residues. The CDR3 spells CASSLAGRPYNEQFF. The DNA of the CDR3 is TGTGCCAGCAGCTTAGCCGGGAGACCCTACAATGAGCAGTTCTTC.

The V and J genes are TRBV20-1 and TRBJ2-7; D is undetermined. Germline CDR1 reads DFQATT; CDR2 reads SNEGSKA (reference sequence). This CDR3 has 11 residues. V lost 2 bases to trimming and J lost 3 bases, with 5 bases between them. The CDR3 sequence is CSARISYEQYF. The CDR3 DNA is TGCAGTGCTAGAATCAGCTACGAGCAGTACTTC.

The rearrangement joins TRBV2 to TRBJ2-3, with a weak D call TRBD2 (5 bases). V gave up 2 bases and J gave up 4 bases, with 13 bases separating them. The germline V gene has CDR1 SNHLY and CDR2 FYNNEI. The CDR3 contains 15 residues. CDR3 region: CASSETSKVSDTQYF. In nucleotides, the CDR3 is TGTGCCAGCAGTGAAACTAGTAAAGTGTCAGATACGCAGTATTTT.

The chain recombines TRBV15 with TRBJ1-1; D gene uncertain. The CDR3 has 12 residues. Germline CDR1 and CDR2: LNHNV and YYDKDF (reference sequence). The V gene lost 5 bases and the J gene lost 0 bases, with 4 bases spanning the gap. The CDR3 reads CATSSMNTEAFF. The CDR3 DNA follows: TGTGCCACCAGCTCCATGAACACTGAAGCTTTCTTT.

V gene TRBV27 combines with J gene TRBJ2-5, with 10 bases matching TRBD1. The CDR3 covers 17 residues. Trimming at V came to 3 bases and at J to 5 bases, leaving 12 bases not matched to a gene. Germline V gene sequence: CDR1 MNHEY, CDR2 SMNVEV (reference sequence). In DNA form, the CDR3 reads TGTGCCAGCAGTTTTTTACCGGGACAGGGGATGCTGGAGACCCAGTACTTC. It is translated as CASSFLPGQGMLETQYF.

The V and J genes are TRBV4-1 and TRBJ2-7, with 10 bases lining up with TRBD1. This CDR3 contains 14 residues. The ends lost 0 bases at V and 5 bases at J; junction bases unmatched: 1. Germline V gene data show CDR1 as MGHRA and CDR2 as YSYEKL. The CDR3 sequence: CASSQEGQGDEQYF. In DNA form, the CDR3 reads TGCGCCAGCAGCCAAGAAGGACAGGGGGACGAGCAGTACTTC.

The rearrangement joins TRBV10-3 to TRBJ2-3; D ambiguous. This CDR3 has 13 amino acids. Germline lookup yields CDR1 ENHRY and CDR2 SYGVKD. Trimming removed 3 bases at V and 6 bases at J, with 10 bases between. The CDR3 here is CAISDSPPDTQYF. In nucleotides, the CDR3 is TGTGCCATCAGTGACTCCCCCCCTGATACGCAGTATTTT.

This chain joins TRBV11-3 and TRBJ2-3, with a weak D call TRBD2 (7 bases). CDR1 is SGHNT, CDR2 YENEEA, per germline. The CDR3 is made up of 18 amino acids. The germline V and J ends were trimmed by 4 bases and 2 bases, with 22 bases remaining between them. The CDR3 coding sequence is TGTGCCAGCAGCTCTCCCGGGGGGCTTAGGGCTAACACAGATACGCAGTATTTT. This encodes CASSSPGGLRANTDTQYF.

This chain joins TRBV7-6 and TRBJ2-2, with 11 bases fitting TRBD2. Germline loops: CDR1 SGHVS, CDR2 FNYEAQ. The CDR3 is 18 residues long. V shed 5 bases, J shed 0 bases, and the junction held 8 bases outside the gene matches. The CDR3 DNA sequence: TGTGCCAGCAGCCCAAGGACTAGCGGGTTTGCGAACACCGGGGAGCTGTTTTTT. Its translation: CASSPRTSGFANTGELFF.

The rearrangement joins TRBV28 to TRBJ1-3, with D possibly TRBD1 on 6 matching bases. The CDR3 runs 16 residues. Trimming stripped 2 bases from V and 0 bases from J, with 11 bases between. The germline gives CDR1 MDHEN, CDR2 SYDVKM. The CDR3 region has the DNA TGTGCCAGCAGTTTAGAAACAGGGTTCTCTGGAAACACCATATATTTT. Translating it yields CASSLETGFSGNTIYF.

This chain connects TRBV6-5 to TRBJ2-4; TRBD2 might be the D (5 bases). The V end was cut by 5 bases, the J end by 6 bases, with 14 bases between. Germline V lookup: CDR1 MNHEY, CDR2 SVGAGI. The CDR3 loop spans 14 amino acids. The DNA of the CDR3 is TGTGCCAGCAGTCGTCTGGATGCGGGAAACATTCAGTACTTC. Translating gives CASSRLDAGNIQYF.

The rearrangement joins TRBV6-5 to TRBJ2-5; 10 nucleotides agree with TRBD2. The germline gives CDR1 MNHEY, CDR2 SVGAGI. CDR3 size: 16 residues. Trimming cost V 4 bases and J 1 base; bases outside gene matches: 6. The CDR3 nucleotides read TGTGCCAGCAGTTTTGTGAGCGGGAGGGTCCAAGAGACCCAGTACTTC. Residues: CASSFVSGRVQETQYF.

V and J are TRBV11-3 and TRBJ2-7, with 7 bases lining up with TRBD2. The V segment lost 1 base and the J segment 6 bases; nucleotides outside the gene matches: 6. The length of the CDR3 is 14 residues. Germline V gene sequence: CDR1 SGHNT, CDR2 YENEEA. CDR3 coding DNA: TGTGCCAGCAGCTTAGGCGGGAGTAGGGGCGAGCAGTACTTC. Translation: CASSLGGSRGEQYF. Using reference TRBV11-3 and TRBJ2-7 for the parts outside the CDR3, the full variable domain is EAGVVQSPRYKIIEKKQPVAFWCNPISGHNTLYWYLQNLGQGPELLIRYENEEAVDDSQLPKDRFSAERLKGVDSTLKIQPAELGDSAVYLCASSLGGSRGEQYFGPGTRLTVT.

V gene TRBV7-9 combines with J gene TRBJ1-1; TRBD1 is a possible D gene (5 bases). Trimming removed 7 bases from V and 4 bases from J, with 10 bases in between. Germline CDR1 reads SEHNR; CDR2 reads FQNEAQ (reference sequence). This CDR3 has 12 amino acids. CDR3: CASNAGITEAFF. The CDR3 bases are TGTGCCAGCAACGCAGGGATCACTGAAGCTTTCTTT.

The V gene is TRBV2, the J gene TRBJ1-1, with a tentative D call TRBD1 (6 bases). V lost 6 bases and J 7 bases, leaving 21 bases between the germline ends. Germline values: CDR1 SNHLY, CDR2 FYNNEI. The CDR3 is made up of 15 amino acids. CDR3 DNA: TGTGCCAGCAGCGGTATCACCGGGACAATGAGTGAAGCTTTCTTT. Its translation: CASSGITGTMSEAFF.

This sequence joins TRBV28 and TRBJ1-1; possibly TRBD1 for D (5 bases). Germline CDR1 and CDR2: MDHEN and SYDVKM. Trimming pared 3 bases from V and 11 bases from J, leaving 10 bases between. This CDR3 spans 11 amino acids. CDR3 loop: CASSLGQWAFF. The CDR3 region has the DNA TGTGCCAGCAGTTTGGGGCAGTGGGCTTTCTTT.